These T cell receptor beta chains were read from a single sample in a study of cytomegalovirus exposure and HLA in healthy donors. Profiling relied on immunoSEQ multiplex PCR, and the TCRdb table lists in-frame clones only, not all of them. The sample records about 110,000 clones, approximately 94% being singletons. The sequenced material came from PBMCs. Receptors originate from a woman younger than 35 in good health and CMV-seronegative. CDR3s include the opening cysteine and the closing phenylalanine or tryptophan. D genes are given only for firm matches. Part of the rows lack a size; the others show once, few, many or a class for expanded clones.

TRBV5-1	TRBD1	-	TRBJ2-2	CASSSEGQTTGELFF	TGCGCCAGCAGCTCAGAGGGACAGACCACCGGGGAGCTGTTTTTT
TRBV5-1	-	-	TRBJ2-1	CASSPNSGGYNEQFF	TGCGCCAGCAGCCCAAACAGCGGAGGCTACAATGAGCAGTTCTTC
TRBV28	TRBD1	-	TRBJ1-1	CASSRDRENTEAFF	TGTGCCAGCAGTCGGGACAGGGAGAACACTGAAGCTTTCTTT
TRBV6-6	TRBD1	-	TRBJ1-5	CASTATTGGSNQPQHF	TGTGCCAGCACCGCAACGACAGGGGGTAGCAATCAGCCCCAGCATTTT
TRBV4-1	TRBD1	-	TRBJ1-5	CASSPGTVQPQHF	TGCGCCAGCAGTCCTGGGACAGTACAGCCCCAGCATTTT
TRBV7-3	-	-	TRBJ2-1	CASKLSSRGNEQFF	TGTGCCAGCAAGCTAAGCTCTCGGGGTAATGAGCAGTTCTTC
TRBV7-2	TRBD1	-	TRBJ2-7	CASSKTGTGPTYEQYF	TGTGCCAGCAGCAAAACCGGGACAGGACCAACCTACGAGCAGTACTTC
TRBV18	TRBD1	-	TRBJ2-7	CASSPYRGDYEQYF	TGTGCCAGCTCACCTTACAGGGGGGACTACGAGCAGTACTTC
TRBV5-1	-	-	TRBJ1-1	CASSLSGGNTEAFF	TGCGCCAGCAGCTTGTCAGGAGGGAACACTGAAGCTTTCTTT
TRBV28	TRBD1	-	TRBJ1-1	CASTIEQGVVGTEAFF	TGTGCCAGCACCATTGAACAGGGGGTCGTCGGCACTGAAGCTTTCTTT
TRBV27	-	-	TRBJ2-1	CASSFRVSRRSYNEQFF	TGTGCCAGCAGTTTCAGGGTATCTCGTCGCTCCTACAATGAGCAGTTCTTC
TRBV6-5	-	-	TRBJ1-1	CASRRGPRNTEAFF	TGTGCCAGCAGGCGGGGCCCTAGGAACACTGAAGCTTTCTTT
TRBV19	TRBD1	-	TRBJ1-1	CASSRDREGMNTEAFF	TGTGCCAGTAGTCGGGACAGGGAAGGGATGAACACTGAAGCTTTCTTT
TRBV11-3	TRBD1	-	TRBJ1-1	CASSLDQDRGFSEAFF	TGTGCCAGCAGCTTAGATCAGGACAGGGGTTTTTCTGAAGCTTTCTTT
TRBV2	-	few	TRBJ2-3	CAITTAGALPDTQYF	TGTGCCATTACCACTGCGGGGGCTCTCCCAGATACGCAGTATTTT
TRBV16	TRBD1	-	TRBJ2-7	CASSQSRDSHYEQYF	TGTGCCAGCAGCCAATCCCGGGACAGCCACTACGAGCAGTACTTC
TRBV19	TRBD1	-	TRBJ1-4	CASSIPGTGGARNEKLFF	TGTGCCAGTAGTATCCCCGGGACAGGGGGCGCGAGGAATGAAAAACTGTTTTTT
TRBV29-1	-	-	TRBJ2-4	CSVDAQGMDKNIQYF	TGCAGCGTTGATGCCCAGGGGATGGACAAAAACATTCAGTACTTC